This TCR beta chain was captured by sequencing in a study of OX40 agonist ivuxolimab in advanced cancers. As for the study more broadly: Ivuxolimab was an agonistic, fully human IgG2 monoclonal antibody directed against OX40 (CD134), a costimulatory receptor. The point of sequencing TCRbeta in the periphery was to test whether ivuxolimab changed TCR sequence diversity and drove clonal T-cell expansion. Intravenous ivuxolimab was administered to patients every 2 weeks at six dose levels: 0.01, 0.1, 0.3, 1.5, 3 and 10 mg/kg. In the dose-escalation cohort, 70% to 85% of patients were male, and the mean age was roughly 60 years, with a range of roughly 20 to 80. Prior anti-PD-1, anti-PD-L1 or anti-CTLA-4 therapy was permitted, and checkpoint inhibitors had been received by around 39% of dose-escalation patients. Among the roughly 52 dose-escalation patients, roughly 20 had hepatocellular carcinoma, roughly 15 melanoma, 9 renal cell carcinoma and 9 head and neck cancer. The monotherapy dose-escalation portion (N of about 50 patients) of the phase I ivuxolimab trial is reported in the paper. Partial responses were achieved by three dose-escalation patients, of whom one had hepatocellular carcinoma and two had cutaneous melanoma.

The investigation overall reported the following: Low levels of normalized T-cell clonal expansion were also seen in some nonresponding patients. In the 0.1-3.0 mg/kg groups, partial responders were among the patients with the lowest normalized peripheral clonal expansion, particularly in CD8+ T cells. After ivuxolimab, more expanded clones were found on average in CD8+ T cells than in CD4+ T cells. At doses of 0.1 to 3.0 mg/kg, clonal expansion of both CD4+ and CD8+ T cells in blood was seen between baseline and week 6. Antigen specificity was not determined for the clonally expanded peripheral T cells.

For sequencing of the TCRbeta CDR3 region, genomic DNA was extracted from the sorted cells. The immunoSEQ Assay was used for sequencing of TCRbeta CDR3 regions. Held by TCRdb, this immuneACCESS table contains in-frame sequences only and omits some clones. Under half of the omission traces to an unresolved V gene where checked; the cause of the rest is unknown. For this sample there are about 60,000 clones; around 80% appear just once. The ten largest clones take up 1.5% to 2% of the sample. As concerns this clone: Its antigen is not yet known. No much larger clone is present one base from it, and per-base qualities are unavailable.

Patients with autoimmune disease history or receiving systemic immunosuppression were excluded from the trial. In every dose cohort, peripheral blood was drawn for TCR sequencing at baseline, cycle 4 day 1, and cycle 7 day 1. Samples came from an open-label, multicenter, first-in-human phase I dose-escalation trial of ivuxolimab. Adults with locally advanced or metastatic melanoma, renal cell carcinoma, hepatocellular carcinoma or head and neck squamous cell carcinoma were enrolled in the trial. Before TCR sequencing, CD4+ and CD8+ T cells were separately sorted from peripheral blood. As encoded in the germline V gene, CDR1 is KGHSY while CDR2 is FQNENV. Trimming costs V 4 bases and J 6 bases, and their ends lie 9 bases apart. Including the terminal cysteine and phenylalanine, the CDR3 comprises 13 residues. Only the CDR3 region is kept as DNA, spanning 39 bases read in frame from base 1.

This receptor was identified in an adult with an advanced solid tumor such as melanoma, head and neck, liver or kidney cancer. The input for sequencing was CD4+ or CD8+ T cells sorted from blood, taken in a trial of the OX40 agonist ivuxolimab. The chain employs TRBV16 and TRBJ2-2; there is no confident call for the D gene. The sequence in DNA is TGTGCCAGCAGCCCCTCACGTGCCGGGGAGCTGTTTTTT. This translates into CASSPSRAGELFF.